These 11 T cell receptor beta chains were all obtained from the same sample, sequenced in a study of cytomegalovirus exposure and HLA in healthy donors. The primer mix had 60 Vbeta and 13 Jbeta primers. The assay was immunoSEQ multiplex PCR, and TCRdb's table has in-frame clones only and misses some. Of about 150,000 clones listed, over 65% are singletons. Source material: PBMCs. These receptor sequences come from a woman between 40 and 55 years old in good health and CMV-seronegative.

The CDR3, as DNA: TGTGCCAGCAGCTTGGGAGGCCAAACCTACAATGAGCAGTTCTTC. Translating it yields CASSLGGQTYNEQFF. This rearrangement joins TRBV5-4 to TRBJ2-1; D gene unclear. CDR1 and CDR2 (germline): SGHNT, YYREEE (reference sequence). The CDR3 runs 15 residues. V gave up 0 bases and J gave up 2 bases, with 9 bases separating them.

A remark on this clone: At one boundary the junction diverges from the germline segment, which might be a read error. The V call is TRBV6-6, the J call TRBJ2-6, with 8 bases that match TRBD1. CDR1 is MNHNY and CDR2 is SVGAGI in the germline V gene (reference sequence). The CDR3 is made up of 15 amino acids. CDR3 nucleotide sequence: TGTGCCGGCAGTCGCAGGGGGCCTGGGGCCAACGTCCTGACTTTC. Residues: CAGSRRGPGANVLTF.

The gene calls are TRBV7-9 and TRBJ2-5; possibly TRBD2 for D (5 bases). CDR3 size: 14 residues. Deletions cut 1 base from V and 6 bases from J, with 12 bases between. Germline V CDR1 and CDR2: SEHNR, FQNEAQ (reference sequence). CDR3 nucleotide sequence: TGTGCCAGCAGCTTAGGAGAGAGGGATCAGACCCAGTACTTC. It translates to CASSLGERDQTQYF.

This rearrangement joins TRBV10-3 to TRBJ2-5, with D possibly TRBD2 on 6 matching bases. Trimming pared 10 bases from V and 4 bases from J, leaving 19 bases between. The CDR3 is 14 residues long. Germline lookup yields CDR1 ENHRY and CDR2 SYGVKD. DNA for the CDR3: TGTGCCACCCAGAGAGGGCCCGGGGGAGAGACCCAGTACTTC. It encodes CATQRGPGGETQYF.

This clone appeared once. The rearrangement uses TRBV27 and TRBJ1-5; TRBD1 aligns across 9 bases. The germline V gene has CDR1 MNHEY and CDR2 SMNVEV (reference sequence). Trimming took 4 bases from V and 0 from J; bases not matched to a gene: 7. The CDR3 runs to 17 residues. In nucleotides, the CDR3 is TGTGCCAGCAGTTCCTGGACAGGGGAACCTAGCAATCAGCCCCAGCATTTT. Its protein product is CASSSWTGEPSNQPQHF.

The chain couples TRBV7-9 to TRBJ2-3; 14 nucleotides align to TRBD2. This CDR3 has 17 amino acids. CDR1 is SEHNR and CDR2 is FQNEAQ in the germline V gene (reference sequence). After removal of 1 base from V and 7 bases from J, the junction contained 7 bases not matched to a gene. The CDR3 bases are TGTGCCAGCAGCTTAGGGGGACTAGCGGGAGTCCAGCATACGCAGTATTTT. Its protein product is CASSLGGLAGVQHTQYF.

The chain joins TRBV5-4 to TRBJ2-7; D is perhaps TRBD2 (6 bases). The CDR3 is made up of 14 amino acids. CDR1 is SGHNT and CDR2 is YYREEE in the germline V gene (reference sequence). V was shortened by 6 bases and J by 3 bases, with 16 bases between the two germline ends. The CDR3 protein is CASTSRDSLYEQYF. In DNA form, the CDR3 reads TGTGCCAGCACCTCTAGGGACTCCCTCTACGAGCAGTACTTC. Together with reference TRBV5-4 and TRBJ2-7, the CDR3 gives the full variable domain: ETGVTQSPTHLIKTRGQQVTLRCSSQSGHNTVSWYQQALGQGPQFIFQYYREEENGRGNFPPRFSGLQFPNYSSELNVNALELDDSALYLCASTSRDSLYEQYFGPGTRLTVT.

This clone was counted a few times. The CDR3, as DNA: TGTGCCAGCAGTGCGTTACAGGAATCGTATGGCTACACCTTC. This sequence encodes CASSALQESYGYTF. V is TRBV2 and J is TRBJ1-2; a possible D gene is TRBD1 (5 bases). CDR3 length equals 14 residues. Deletions cut 4 bases from V and 5 bases from J, with 14 bases between. Germline loops: CDR1 SNHLY, CDR2 FYNNEI.

The genes are TRBV10-3 and TRBJ1-6, with D unresolved. The V and J ends lost 6 bases and 3 bases respectively, with 12 bases between them. Germline V lookup: CDR1 ENHRY, CDR2 SYGVKD. The CDR3 totals 15 residues. CDR3 sequence (DNA): TGTGCCATCAGCCCACAGATCTTCTATAATTCACCCCTCCACTTT. Translation: CAISPQIFYNSPLHF.

J is TRBJ2-1 and V is TRBV25-1; weak D call: TRBD2 (7 bases). The CDR3 loop spans 16 amino acids. The germline V gene encodes CDR1 MGHDK and CDR2 SYGVNS. Trimming removed 5 bases at V and 4 bases at J, with 18 bases between. CDR3 sequence (DNA): TGTGCCAGCAGTCCCTCGGGGGCGGGAGCTTACAATGAGCAGTTCTTC. It codes for CASSPSGAGAYNEQFF.

The chain couples TRBV6-5 to TRBJ1-1; D is perhaps TRBD1 (5 bases). Germline-derived CDR1 and CDR2 are MNHEY and SVGAGI. The CDR3 is made up of 14 amino acids. V was pared by 0 bases and J by 6 bases, with 11 bases between. The CDR3 DNA sequence: TGTGCCAGCAGTTACTCGATGGGAGGGGCTGAAGCTTTCTTT. Protein sequence: CASSYSMGGAEAFF.